One TCR beta chain is described in this entry. Following RNA extraction, reverse transcription yielded cDNA that acted as the sequencing template. Repertoires were generated with immunoSEQ multiplex PCR, while TCRdb's copy carries only in-frame clones and drops some. The profile shows approximately 120,000 clones, roughly 50% of them singletons. This sample is part of a study of CD8+ T cells in alopecia areata. Per the germline V gene, CDR1 is GTSNPN and CDR2 is SVGIG (reference sequence). Trimming removed 5 bases from V and 14 bases from J; junction bases left unmatched: 17. This CDR3 region has 15 residues.

J is TRBJ1-6 and V is TRBV30; 8 bases align to TRBD1. Specimen: NKG2D-low CD8+ T cells sorted from blood. The receptor comes from a human donor with alopecia areata. The CDR3 here is CAWGSRDRLFPALHF. CDR3 DNA sequence: TGTGCCTGGGGATCCCGGGACAGGCTTTTTCCGGCCCTCCACTTT.